This T cell receptor beta chain was recovered during a study of blood T cells in healthy people across ages. Aged roughly 6 to 90, donors were systemically healthy Caucasians from Russia. In each sample, at least 6.5 million PBMCs were isolated. For the second PCR, which ran for 7 to 11 cycles, a sample-barcoded 5' primer and a J-beta primer mix were used. Every sample gave at least 2.5 million paired-end reads containing CDR3. TCRdb re-derived calls from the 5' RACE reads in MiXCR, one entry per CDR3 protein. The sample records about 2 million distinct CDR3 sequences, about 49% being singletons. CDR1 and CDR2 from the germline V gene are LGHNA and YSLEER. Trimming stripped 3 bases from V and 1 base from J, with 13 bases between. This CDR3 has 15 residues. This clonotype was observed many times.

V is TRBV4-3 and J is TRBJ2-7; D may correspond to TRBD1 or TRBD2 (5 bases each). The sequence derives from a woman aged 40 to 49 in good health. The specimen was blood. The CDR3 protein is CASSQIPGASYEQYF. The CDR3 region has the DNA TGCGCCAGCAGCCAGATTCCCGGGGCTTCCTACGAGCAGTACTTC.